The 9 T cell receptor beta chains below were found in one sample sequenced in a study of shared clonotypes between healthy human individuals. Naive CD8 cells comprised CD45RO-negative, CCR7-positively selected cells, excluding terminally differentiated effector memory CD45RA+ cells. The data were produced by immunoSEQ multiplex PCR, yet TCRdb's version contains in-frame clones alone and is incomplete. The sample has around 1.9 million clones, roughly 91% seen once. Material: naive CD8+ T cells from PBMCs. Receptor source: a young man in good health. Some clones in this sample may be carry-over from other donors' samples.

The chain couples TRBV7-9 to TRBJ2-7, with 9 bases lining up with TRBD1. CDR1 and CDR2 from the germline V gene are SEHNR and FQNEAQ (reference sequence). The CDR3 has 15 residues. The V segment lost 3 bases and the J segment 2 bases; nucleotides outside the gene matches: 5. DNA of the CDR3: TGTGCCAGCAGCTTGGAGGGACAGGGACCCTACGAGCAGTACTTC. Translating gives CASSLEGQGPYEQYF.

The V and J genes are TRBV9 and TRBJ2-2, with 9 bases that match TRBD2. With V trimmed by 0 bases and J by 0 bases, 3 bases remained unmatched. CDR1 is SGDLS and CDR2 is YYNGEE in the germline V gene. The CDR3 has 17 amino acids. The CDR3 reads CASSVAASGTNTGELFF. Here the CDR3 DNA reads TGTGCCAGCAGCGTAGCTGCTAGCGGGACGAACACCGGGGAGCTGTTTTTT.

The rearrangement joins TRBV5-4 to TRBJ1-1; tentative D call: TRBD1 (5 bases). Germline V gene sequence: CDR1 SGHNT, CDR2 YYREEE (reference sequence). The germline V and J ends were trimmed by 2 bases and 7 bases, with 15 bases remaining between them. The CDR3 is 14 amino acids. This CDR3 is CASSFGWGSHEAFF. The CDR3 bases are TGTGCCAGCAGCTTTGGCTGGGGCTCCCATGAAGCTTTCTTT.

To note about this clone: Other nucleotide sequences in the sample specify the same CDR3. J is TRBJ2-7 and V is TRBV28, with D perhaps TRBD2 (6 bases). V was trimmed by 3 bases and J by 1 base, leaving 10 bases between them. The CDR3 length is 14 residues. Germline-derived CDR1 and CDR2 are MDHEN and SYDVKM. CDR3 sequence: CASSFRGLSYEQYF. CDR3 nucleotides: TGTGCCAGCAGTTTTCGGGGGTTGTCCTACGAGCAGTACTTC.

The chain employs TRBV5-5 and TRBJ2-6, with TRBD1 identical over 7 bases. The length of the CDR3 is 18 residues. Trimming at V came to 4 bases and at J to 0 bases, leaving 10 bases not matched to a gene. Per the germline V gene, CDR1 is SGHKS and CDR2 is YYEKEE (reference sequence). The CDR3 region has the DNA TGTGCCAGCAGCACTGGACAGGCATTGAGCTCTGGGGCCAACGTCCTGACTTTC. Translated: CASSTGQALSSGANVLTF.

V is TRBV10-3 and J is TRBJ1-5; D is unresolved. CDR1 and CDR2 from the germline V gene are ENHRY and SYGVKD. Trimming shortened V by 5 bases and J by 5 bases, and 10 bases separated the two germline ends. The CDR3 runs 13 residues. CDR3 region: CAISIGEDQPQHF. The CDR3 region has the DNA TGTGCCATCAGTATCGGCGAGGATCAGCCCCAGCATTTT.

V usage is TRBV27 and J usage is TRBJ2-3, with D uncertain. V dropped 6 bases and J dropped 5 bases, with 9 bases sitting between them. Germline V lookup: CDR1 MNHEY, CDR2 SMNVEV (reference sequence). CDR3 length: 12 amino acids. The chain's CDR3 is CASRPMGDTQYF. As DNA, the CDR3 is TGTGCCAGCAGGCCGATGGGAGATACGCAGTATTTT.

This chain uses TRBV7-2 with TRBJ2-5; 11 bases agree with TRBD2. Germline V lookup: CDR1 SGHTA, CDR2 FQGNSA. The CDR3 extends over 16 amino acids. V lost 4 bases and J lost 0; bases outside the gene matches: 4. The CDR3 DNA reads as TGTGCCAGCAGCTCCCCTAGCGGGAGGTACCAAGAGACCCAGTACTTC. This encodes CASSSPSGRYQETQYF.

V usage is TRBV28 and J usage is TRBJ1-5; D unresolved. The CDR3 spans 15 residues. Trimming cost V 6 bases and J 7 bases, with 19 bases left between them. Germline V gene sequence: CDR1 MDHEN, CDR2 SYDVKM. The CDR3 reads CASSFLGSLRQPQHF. The CDR3 nucleotides read TGTGCCAGCAGCTTTTTAGGGTCGTTGCGGCAGCCCCAGCATTTT.